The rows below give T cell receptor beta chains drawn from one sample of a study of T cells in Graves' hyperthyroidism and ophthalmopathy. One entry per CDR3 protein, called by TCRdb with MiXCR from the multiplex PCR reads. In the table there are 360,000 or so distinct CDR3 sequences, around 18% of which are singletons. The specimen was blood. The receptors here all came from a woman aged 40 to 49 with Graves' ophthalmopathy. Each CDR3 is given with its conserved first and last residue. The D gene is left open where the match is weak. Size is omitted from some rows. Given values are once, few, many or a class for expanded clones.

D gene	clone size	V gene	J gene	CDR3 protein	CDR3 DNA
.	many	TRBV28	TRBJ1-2	CASSFNFLRGYTF	TGTGCCAGCAGTTTTAACTTTTTGCGGGGCTACACCTTC
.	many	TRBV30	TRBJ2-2	CAWTNGWTLNTGELFF	TGTGCCTGGACAAACGGCTGGACGCTCAACACCGGGGAGCTGTTTTTT
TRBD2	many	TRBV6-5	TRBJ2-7	CASSYGGLAGPIYEQYF	TGTGCCAGCAGTTACGGGGGACTAGCGGGACCCATTTACGAGCAGTACTTC
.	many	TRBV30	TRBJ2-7	CAWSRAVYEQYF	TGTGCCTGGAGTAGAGCGGTCTACGAGCAGTACTTC
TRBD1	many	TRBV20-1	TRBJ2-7	CSARKGGQGIHEQYF	TGCAGTGCTAGGAAAGGGGGACAGGGGATTCACGAGCAGTACTTC
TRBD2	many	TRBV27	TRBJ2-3	CASSFLAETYADTQYF	TGTGCCAGCAGTTTTCTAGCGGAGACCTATGCGGATACGCAGTATTTT
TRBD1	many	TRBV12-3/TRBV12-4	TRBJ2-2	CASFSGGLVTGELFF	TGTGCCAGCTTCTCAGGGGGCCTTGTTACCGGGGAGCTGTTTTTT
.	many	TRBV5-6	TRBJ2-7	CASSSQMSSYEQYF	TGTGCCAGCAGCTCCCAGATGAGCTCCTACGAGCAGTACTTC
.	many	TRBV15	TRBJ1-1	CATSRDLGVFMRTEAFF	TGTGCCACCAGCAGAGATTTGGGGGTTTTCATGAGGACTGAAGCTTTCTTT
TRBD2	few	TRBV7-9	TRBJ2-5	CASSFLWSGEETQYF	TGTGCCAGCAGCTTTCTGTGGAGCGGGGAAGAGACTCAGTACTTC
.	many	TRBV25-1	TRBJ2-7	CASSEYWREEQYF	TGTGCCAGCAGTGAATATTGGAGGGAGGAGCAGTACTTC
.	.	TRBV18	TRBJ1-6	CASSPREGNSPLHF	TGTGCCAGCTCACCGCGGGAGGGGAATTCACCCCTCCACTTT
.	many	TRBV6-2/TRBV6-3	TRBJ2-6	CASSSGLSGANVLTF	TGTGCCAGCAGTTCCGGACTGTCTGGGGCCAACGTCCTGACTTTC
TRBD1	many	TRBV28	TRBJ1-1	CASKTGEGVTEAFF	TGTGCCAGTAAGACAGGGGAGGGGGTCACTGAAGCTTTCTTT
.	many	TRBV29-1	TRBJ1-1	CSVLVGGNTEAFF	TGCAGCGTACTAGTGGGGGGAAACACTGAAGCTTTCTTT
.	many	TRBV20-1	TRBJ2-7	CSAPAGTPYEQYF	TGCAGTGCTCCGGCGGGAACTCCCTACGAGCAGTACTTC
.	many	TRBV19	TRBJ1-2	CASSARDGYGYTF	TGTGCCAGTAGTGCCCGGGACGGCTATGGCTACACCTTC
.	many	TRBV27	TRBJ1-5	CASSSRSSSNQPQHF	TGTGCCAGCAGTTCCCGCAGCAGTAGCAATCAGCCCCAGCATTTT
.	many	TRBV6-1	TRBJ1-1	CASRGPGQQLEAFF	TGTGCCAGCAGGGGACCCGGACAGCAGCTTGAAGCTTTCTTT
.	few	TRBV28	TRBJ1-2	CASTRLGGYTF	TGTGCCAGCACCCGCTTGGGGGGCTACACCTTC
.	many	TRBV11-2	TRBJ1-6	CASSRGRDNSPLHF	TGTGCCAGCAGCAGGGGCCGAGATAATTCACCCCTCCACTTT
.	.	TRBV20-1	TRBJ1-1	CSALGGTNGAFF	TGCAGTGCCCTCGGGGGCACTAACGGAGCTTTCTTT
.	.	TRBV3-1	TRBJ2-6	CASSQVGGVSSGANVLTF	TGTGCCAGCAGCCAAGTAGGGGGGGTGAGCTCTGGGGCCAACGTCCTGACTTTC
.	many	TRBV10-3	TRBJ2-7	CAIKPQESYEQYF	TGTGCCATCAAACCACAGGAATCCTACGAGCAGTACTTC
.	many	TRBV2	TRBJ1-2	CASSDDPWGAEGYGYTF	TGTGCCAGCAGTGATGACCCATGGGGGGCGGAAGGATATGGCTACACCTTC
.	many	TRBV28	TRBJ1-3	CASTAGTSGNTIYF	TGTGCCAGCACCGCCGGGACCTCTGGAAACACCATATATTTT
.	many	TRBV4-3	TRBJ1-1	CASSQDFRTAVFAFF	TGCGCCAGCAGCCAAGATTTTCGGACAGCAGTTTTCGCTTTCTTT
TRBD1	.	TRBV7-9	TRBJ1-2	CASSAGQSNYGYTF	TGTGCCAGCAGCGCGGGACAGTCCAACTATGGCTACACCTTC
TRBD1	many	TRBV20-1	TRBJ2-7	CSARKQGVGEQYF	TGCAGTGCTAGAAAGCAGGGGGTTGGCGAGCAGTACTTC
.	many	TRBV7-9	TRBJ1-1	CASSLVGREVGDTEAFF	TGTGCCAGCAGCTTAGTGGGTAGGGAAGTAGGGGACACTGAAGCTTTCTTT
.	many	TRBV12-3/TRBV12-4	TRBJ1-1	CASSPPGPNTEAFF	TGTGCCAGCAGTCCCCCAGGGCCGAACACTGAAGCTTTCTTT
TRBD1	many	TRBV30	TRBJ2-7	CAWRKGAHEQYF	TGTGCCTGGAGAAAGGGGGCGCATGAGCAGTACTTC
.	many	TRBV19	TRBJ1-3	CASSGGRPLSSGNTIYF	TGTGCCAGTTCCGGAGGTCGACCGTTAAGCTCTGGAAACACCATATATTTT
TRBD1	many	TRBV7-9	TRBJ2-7	CASSLSGTGYEQYF	TGTGCCAGCAGCCTATCCGGGACAGGCTACGAGCAGTACTTC
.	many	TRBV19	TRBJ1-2	CASSVTGYGYTF	TGTGCCAGCAGTGTCACAGGGTATGGCTACACCTTC
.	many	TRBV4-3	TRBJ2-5	CASSQEHGETQYF	TGCGCCAGCAGCCAAGAACACGGGGAGACCCAGTACTTC
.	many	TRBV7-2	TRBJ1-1	CASSLDAALSRAFF	TGTGCCAGCAGCTTAGACGCGGCCCTTTCGAGGGCTTTCTTT
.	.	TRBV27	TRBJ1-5	CASRAGVRQPQHF	TGTGCCAGCAGGGCAGGGGTAAGGCAGCCCCAGCATTTT
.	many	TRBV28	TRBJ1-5	CASSLSSIPQHF	TGTGCCAGCAGTTTATCCTCAATACCCCAGCATTTT
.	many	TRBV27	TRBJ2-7	CASSFRITYEQYF	TGTGCCAGCAGCTTCAGGATTACCTACGAGCAGTACTTC
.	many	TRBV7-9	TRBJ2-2	CASTQGGGELFF	TGTGCCAGCACCCAGGGAGGCGGGGAGCTGTTTTTT
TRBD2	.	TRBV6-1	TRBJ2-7	CASKVGRTSYEQYF	TGTGCCAGCAAAGTGGGGAGGACTAGCTACGAGCAGTACTTC
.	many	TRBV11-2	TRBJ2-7	CASSLGQISSYEQYF	TGTGCCAGCAGCTTAGGACAGATCAGCTCCTACGAGCAGTACTTC
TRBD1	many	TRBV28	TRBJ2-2	CASITGAGELFF	TGTGCCAGCATTACAGGGGCCGGGGAGCTGTTTTTT
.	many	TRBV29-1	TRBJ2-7	CSVGIQAEVYEQYF	TGCAGCGTTGGGATTCAAGCGGAAGTCTACGAGCAGTACTTC
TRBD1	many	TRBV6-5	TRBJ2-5	CASSNGGQGVQETQYF	TGTGCCAGCAGTAACGGGGGACAGGGGGTCCAAGAGACCCAGTACTTC
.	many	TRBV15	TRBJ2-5	CATSRHGATAETQYF	TGTGCCACCAGCAGACACGGGGCAACGGCGGAGACCCAGTACTTC
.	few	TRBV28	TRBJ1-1	CASSLRFFTEAFF	TGTGCCAGCAGTTTAAGGTTTTTTACTGAAGCTTTCTTT
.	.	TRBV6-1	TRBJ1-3	CASSRESSSGNTIYF	TGTGCCAGCAGTCGCGAATCGAGCTCTGGAAACACCATATATTTT
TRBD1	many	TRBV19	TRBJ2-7	CASTPGQGKVYEQYF	TGTGCCAGTACCCCAGGACAGGGGAAGGTCTACGAGCAGTACTTC
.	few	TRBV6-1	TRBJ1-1	CASRLSGRSNTEAFF	TGTGCCAGCAGACTTTCGGGACGGTCGAACACTGAAGCTTTCTTT
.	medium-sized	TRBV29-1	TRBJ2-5	CSVDPEGLETQYF	TGCAGCGTTGATCCTGAGGGGTTAGAGACCCAGTACTTC
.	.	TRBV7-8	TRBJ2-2	CASSLEGTSTGELFF	TGTGCCAGCAGCTTAGAGGGGACTTCCACCGGGGAGCTGTTTTTT
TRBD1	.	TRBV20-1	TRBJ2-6	CSARGLGTGDTGANVLTF	TGCAGTGCTAGAGGACTGGGGACAGGGGATACCGGGGCCAACGTCCTGACTTTC